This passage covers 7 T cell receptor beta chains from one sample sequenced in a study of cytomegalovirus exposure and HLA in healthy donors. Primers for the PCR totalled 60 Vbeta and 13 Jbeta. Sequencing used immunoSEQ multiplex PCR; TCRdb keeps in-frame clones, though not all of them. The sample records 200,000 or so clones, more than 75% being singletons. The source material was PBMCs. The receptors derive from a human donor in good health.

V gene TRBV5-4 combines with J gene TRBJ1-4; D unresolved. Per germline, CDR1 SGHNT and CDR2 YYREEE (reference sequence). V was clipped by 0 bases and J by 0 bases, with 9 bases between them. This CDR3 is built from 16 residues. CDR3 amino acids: CASSLGREATNEKLFF. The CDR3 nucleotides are TGTGCCAGCAGCTTGGGAAGGGAGGCAACTAATGAAAAACTGTTTTTT.

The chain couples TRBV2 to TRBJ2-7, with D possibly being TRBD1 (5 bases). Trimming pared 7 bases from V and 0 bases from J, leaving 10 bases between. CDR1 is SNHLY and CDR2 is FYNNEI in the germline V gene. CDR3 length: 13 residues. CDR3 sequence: CASKAGLSYEQYF. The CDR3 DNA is TGTGCCAGCAAGGCAGGGCTCTCCTACGAGCAGTACTTC.

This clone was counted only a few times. The CDR3: CASSYSGWRDPYEQYF. The CDR3 region has the DNA TGTGCCAGCAGTTACTCGGGGTGGCGGGACCCCTACGAGCAGTACTTC. V and J are TRBV6-6 and TRBJ2-7; D perhaps matches TRBD2 (6 bases). From germline, CDR1 is MNHNY and CDR2 SVGAGI (reference sequence). CDR3 length equals 16 residues. V gave up 0 bases and J gave up 2 bases, with 14 bases separating them.

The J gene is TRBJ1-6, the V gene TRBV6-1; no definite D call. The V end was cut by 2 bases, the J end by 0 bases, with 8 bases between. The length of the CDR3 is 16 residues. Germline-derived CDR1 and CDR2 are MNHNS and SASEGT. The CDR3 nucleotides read TGTGCCAGCAGTGAATTACGGAGCTCCTATAATTCACCCCTCCACTTT. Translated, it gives CASSELRSSYNSPLHF.

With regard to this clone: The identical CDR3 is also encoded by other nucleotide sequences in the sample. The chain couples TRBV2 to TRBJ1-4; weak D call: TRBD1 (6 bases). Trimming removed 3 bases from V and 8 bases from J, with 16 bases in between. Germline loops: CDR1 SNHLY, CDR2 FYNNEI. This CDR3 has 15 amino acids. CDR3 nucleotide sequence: TGTGCCAGCAGTGAGGACGGGGGGGCTAGGGAAAAACTGTTTTTT. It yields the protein CASSEDGGAREKLFF.

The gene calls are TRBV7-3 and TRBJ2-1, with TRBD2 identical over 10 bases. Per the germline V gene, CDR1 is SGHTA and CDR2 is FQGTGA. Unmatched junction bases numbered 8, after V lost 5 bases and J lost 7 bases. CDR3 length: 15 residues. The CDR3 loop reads CASSRSSGRRNEQFF. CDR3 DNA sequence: TGTGCCAGCAGCCGTTCTAGCGGGAGACGGAATGAGCAGTTCTTC.

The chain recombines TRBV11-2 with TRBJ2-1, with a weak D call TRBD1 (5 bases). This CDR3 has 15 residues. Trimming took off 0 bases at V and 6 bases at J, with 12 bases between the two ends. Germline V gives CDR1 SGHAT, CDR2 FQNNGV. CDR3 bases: TGTGCCAGCAGCTTAGAATCCAGGGTTCCCAATGAGCAGTTCTTC. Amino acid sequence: CASSLESRVPNEQFF.